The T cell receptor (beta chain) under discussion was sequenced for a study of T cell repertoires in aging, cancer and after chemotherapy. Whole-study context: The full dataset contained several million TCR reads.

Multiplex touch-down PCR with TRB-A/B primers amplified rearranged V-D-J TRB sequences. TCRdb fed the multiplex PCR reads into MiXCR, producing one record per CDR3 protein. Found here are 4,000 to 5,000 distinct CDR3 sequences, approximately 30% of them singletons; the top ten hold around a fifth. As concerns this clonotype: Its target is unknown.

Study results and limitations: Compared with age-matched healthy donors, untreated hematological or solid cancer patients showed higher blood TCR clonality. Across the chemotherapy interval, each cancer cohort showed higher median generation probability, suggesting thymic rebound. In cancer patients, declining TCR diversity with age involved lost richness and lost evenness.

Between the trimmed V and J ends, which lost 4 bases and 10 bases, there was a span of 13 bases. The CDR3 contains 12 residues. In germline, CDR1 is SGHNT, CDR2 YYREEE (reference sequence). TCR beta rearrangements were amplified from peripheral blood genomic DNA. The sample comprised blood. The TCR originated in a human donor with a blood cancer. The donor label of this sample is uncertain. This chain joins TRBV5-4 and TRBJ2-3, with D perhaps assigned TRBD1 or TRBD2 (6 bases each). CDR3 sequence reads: CASSLGGWAQYF. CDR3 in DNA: TGTGCCAGCAGCCTGGGGGGCTGGGCGCAGTATTTT. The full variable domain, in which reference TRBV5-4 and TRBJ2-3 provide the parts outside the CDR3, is ETGVTQSPTHLIKTRGQQVTLRCSSQSGHNTVSWYQQALGQGPQFIFQYYREEENGRGNFPPRFSGLQFPNYSSELNVNALELDDSALYLCASSLGGWAQYFGPGTRLTVL.